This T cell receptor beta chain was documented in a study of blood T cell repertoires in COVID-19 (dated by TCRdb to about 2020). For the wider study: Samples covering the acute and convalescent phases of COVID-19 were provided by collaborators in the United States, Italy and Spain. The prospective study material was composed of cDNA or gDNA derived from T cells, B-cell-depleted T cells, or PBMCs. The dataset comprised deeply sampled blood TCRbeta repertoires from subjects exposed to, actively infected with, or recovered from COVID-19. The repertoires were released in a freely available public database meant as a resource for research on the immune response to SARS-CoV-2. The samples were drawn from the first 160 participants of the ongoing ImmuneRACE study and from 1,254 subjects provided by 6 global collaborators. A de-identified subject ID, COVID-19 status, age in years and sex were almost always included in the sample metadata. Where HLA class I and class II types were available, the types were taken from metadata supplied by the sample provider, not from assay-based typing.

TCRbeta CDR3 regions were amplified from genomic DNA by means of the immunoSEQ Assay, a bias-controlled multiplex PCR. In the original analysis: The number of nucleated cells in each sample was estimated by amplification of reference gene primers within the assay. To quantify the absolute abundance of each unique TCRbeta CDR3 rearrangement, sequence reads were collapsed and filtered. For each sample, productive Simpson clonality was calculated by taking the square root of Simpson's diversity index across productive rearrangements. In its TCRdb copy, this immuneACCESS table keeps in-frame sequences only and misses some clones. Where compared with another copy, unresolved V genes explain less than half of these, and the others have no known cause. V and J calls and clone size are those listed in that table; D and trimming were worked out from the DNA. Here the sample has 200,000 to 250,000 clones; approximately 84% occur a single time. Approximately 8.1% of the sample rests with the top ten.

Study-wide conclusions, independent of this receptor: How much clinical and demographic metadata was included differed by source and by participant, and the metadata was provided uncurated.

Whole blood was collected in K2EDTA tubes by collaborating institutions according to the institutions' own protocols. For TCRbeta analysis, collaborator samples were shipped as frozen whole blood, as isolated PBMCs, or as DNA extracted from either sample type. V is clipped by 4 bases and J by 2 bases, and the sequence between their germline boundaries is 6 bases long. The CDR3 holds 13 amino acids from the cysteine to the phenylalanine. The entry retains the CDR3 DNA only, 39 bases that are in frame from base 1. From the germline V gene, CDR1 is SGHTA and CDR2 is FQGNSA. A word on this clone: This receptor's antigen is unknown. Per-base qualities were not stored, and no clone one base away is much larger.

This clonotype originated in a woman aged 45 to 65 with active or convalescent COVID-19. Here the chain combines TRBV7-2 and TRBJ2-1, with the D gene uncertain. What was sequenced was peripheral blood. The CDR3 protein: CASSSTPYNEQFF. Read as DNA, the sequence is TGTGCCAGCAGCTCCACTCCCTACAATGAGCAGTTCTTC. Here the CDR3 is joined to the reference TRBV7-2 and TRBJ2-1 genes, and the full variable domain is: GAGVSQSPSNKVTEKGKDVELRCDPISGHTALYWYRQSLGQGLEFLIYFQGNSAPDKSGLPSDRFSAERTGGSVSTLTIQRTQQEDSAVYLCASSSTPYNEQFFGPGTRLTVL.